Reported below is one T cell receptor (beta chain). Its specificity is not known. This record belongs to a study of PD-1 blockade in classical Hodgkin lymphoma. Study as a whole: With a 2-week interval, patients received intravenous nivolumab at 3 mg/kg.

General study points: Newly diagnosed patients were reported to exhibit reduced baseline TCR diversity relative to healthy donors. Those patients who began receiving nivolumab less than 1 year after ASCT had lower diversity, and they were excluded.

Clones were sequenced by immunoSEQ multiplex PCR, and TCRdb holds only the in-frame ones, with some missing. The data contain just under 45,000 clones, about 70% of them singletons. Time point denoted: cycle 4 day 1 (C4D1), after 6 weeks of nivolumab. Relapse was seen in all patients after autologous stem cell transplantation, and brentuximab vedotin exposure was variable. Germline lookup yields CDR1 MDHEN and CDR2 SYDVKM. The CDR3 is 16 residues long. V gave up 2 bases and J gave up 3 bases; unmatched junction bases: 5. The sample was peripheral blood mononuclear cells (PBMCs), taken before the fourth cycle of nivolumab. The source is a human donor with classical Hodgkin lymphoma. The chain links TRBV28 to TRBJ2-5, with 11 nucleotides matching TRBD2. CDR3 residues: CASSLTLAGGKETQYF. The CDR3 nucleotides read TGTGCCAGCAGTTTAACGTTAGCGGGAGGGAAAGAGACCCAGTACTTC.